The 14 T cell receptor beta chains below were found in one sample sequenced in a study of blood T cell repertoires in COVID-19. Clones were sequenced by immunoSEQ multiplex PCR, and TCRdb holds only the in-frame ones, with some missing. The sample yields 180,000 or so clones, 80% to 90% seen once. Sequenced: peripheral blood. These TCRs come from a man aged 60-69 years with acute or convalescent COVID-19.

This clone has just one count. The chain uses TRBV7-2 and TRBJ2-1, with a tentative D call TRBD2 (5 bases). Trimming removed 4 bases from V and 3 bases from J, with 13 bases in between. This CDR3 region has 15 residues. Germline CDR1 SGHTA, CDR2 FQGNSA. The CDR3 here is CASSWRLGIYNEQFF. The CDR3 DNA reads TGTGCCAGCAGCTGGAGGCTTGGCATCTACAATGAGCAGTTCTTC.

This chain links TRBV6-2 or TRBV6-3 with TRBJ1-2, with D maybe TRBD1 (5 bases). The CDR3 consists of 15 residues. CDR1 and CDR2 (germline): MNHEY, SVGEGT. V was shortened by 2 bases and J by 3 bases, with 13 bases between the two germline ends. In DNA, the CDR3 is TGTGCCAGCAGTTACGCGGGGGGGGAGGACTATGGCTACACCTTC. It encodes CASSYAGGEDYGYTF.

This clone was detected only a few times. This chain joins TRBV7-9 and TRBJ2-5; D is uncertain. The CDR3 has 15 residues. Germline CDR1 reads SEHNR; CDR2 reads FQNEAQ (reference sequence). The V gene lost 1 base and the J gene lost 4 bases, with 13 bases spanning the gap. The CDR3 sequence is CASSLDSGRRETQYF. The CDR3, as DNA: TGTGCCAGCAGCTTAGATTCGGGTCGGAGAGAGACCCAGTACTTC.

This sequence joins TRBV5-1 and TRBJ2-7; 7 nucleotides match TRBD1. Germline V CDR1 and CDR2: SGHRS, YFSETQ. The CDR3 extends over 14 amino acids. V shed 2 bases and J 2 bases; nucleotides not matched to a gene: 4. The CDR3 DNA reads TGCGCCAGCAGCTTTACAGGGGACACCTACGAGCAGTACTTC. Residues: CASSFTGDTYEQYF. The variable domain in full, with the rest retrieved from reference TRBV5-1 and TRBJ2-7, is KAGVTQTPRYLIKTRGQQVTLSCSPISGHRSVSWYQQTPGQGLQFLFEYFSETQRNKGNFPGRFSGRQFSNSRSEMNVSTLELGDSALYLCASSFTGDTYEQYFGPGTRLTVT.

The chain uses TRBV27 and TRBJ2-1; TRBD2 agrees at 14 bases. V dropped 6 bases and J dropped 2; count of bases not matched to a gene: 9. CDR1 is MNHEY and CDR2 is SMNVEV in the germline V gene (reference sequence). The CDR3 sequence is 18 residues long. CDR3 sequence (DNA): TGTGCCAGCAGCTCGGGACTAGCGGGAGAATTAGCCTACAATGAGCAGTTCTTC. Its translation is CASSSGLAGELAYNEQFF.

J is TRBJ1-1 and V is TRBV16, with 7 bases matching TRBD1. V shed 3 bases, J shed 0 bases, and the junction held 10 bases outside the gene matches. This CDR3 has 17 residues. Germline V gene data show CDR1 as KGHSY and CDR2 as FQNENV. The CDR3, as DNA: TGTGCCAGCAGCCATCGCCCCCCGGGACAGATGAACACTGAAGCTTTCTTT. Translated: CASSHRPPGQMNTEAFF.

The J gene is TRBJ1-2, the V gene TRBV5-1; TRBD1 matches at 9 bases. This CDR3 is 20 amino acids long. From germline, CDR1 is SGHRS and CDR2 YFSETQ. Germline trimming cut 0 bases from V and 5 bases from J; bases unmatched to any gene: 20. CDR3 sequence: CASSLVGQGISPDLSYGYTF. The CDR3, as DNA: TGCGCCAGCAGCTTGGTGGGACAGGGAATTTCCCCCGACCTTTCGTATGGCTACACCTTC.

The gene calls are TRBV2 and TRBJ1-1, with 10 bases matching TRBD1. The CDR3 consists of 16 residues. CDR1 and CDR2 from the germline V gene are SNHLY and FYNNEI. V trimming: 5 bases; J trimming: 4 bases; junction bases outside the gene matches: 10. The CDR3 DNA sequence: TGTGCCAGCAGTCGTCGCGGACAGGGGGTGGGCACTGAAGCTTTCTTT. This gives the protein CASSRRGQGVGTEAFF.

The rearrangement uses TRBV5-1 and TRBJ2-1; TRBD2 matches 14 bases. The trim removed 4 bases at V and 8 bases at J, leaving 2 bases unmatched. This CDR3 region has 14 residues. Looked up from germline, CDR1 is SGHRS and CDR2 is YFSETQ. The chain's CDR3 is CASSGTSGSYEQFF. The CDR3 DNA is TGCGCCAGCAGCGGGACTAGCGGGAGCTATGAGCAGTTCTTC. Full variable domain (missing parts from reference TRBV5-1 and TRBJ2-1): KAGVTQTPRYLIKTRGQQVTLSCSPISGHRSVSWYQQTPGQGLQFLFEYFSETQRNKGNFPGRFSGRQFSNSRSEMNVSTLELGDSALYLCASSGTSGSYEQFFGPGTRLTVL.

This clone showed up just once. V and J are TRBV6-6 and TRBJ1-6, with 9 nucleotides matching TRBD1. This CDR3 is 15 amino acids long. Germline assignment: CDR1 MNHNY and CDR2 SVGAGI (reference sequence). The J segment lost 9 bases and the V segment lost 6 bases, leaving 9 bases of the junction unmatched. The CDR3 DNA reads as TGTGCCAGCAGCACCCCGGGACAGGGCCTTTCACCCCTCCACTTT. Protein: CASSTPGQGLSPLHF.

This rearrangement joins TRBV6-2 or TRBV6-3 to TRBJ1-1; unclear D gene. Trimming took 2 bases from V and 0 from J, leaving 13 bases between them. Per the germline V gene, CDR1 is MNHEY and CDR2 is SVGEGT. CDR3 length: 16 residues. As DNA, the CDR3 is TGTGCCAGCAGTTACCGGCCAGGAGGTATGAACACTGAAGCTTTCTTT. It translates to CASSYRPGGMNTEAFF.

This chain uses TRBV2 with TRBJ1-5; TRBD1 matches 11 bases. The junction had 5 bases not matched to a gene; V was cut back by 6 bases and J by 4 bases. Per the germline V gene, CDR1 is SNHLY and CDR2 is FYNNEI. The CDR3 runs to 15 residues. This CDR3 reads CASSAGQGGNQPQHF. The CDR3 DNA follows: TGTGCCAGCAGCGCGGGACAGGGGGGAAATCAGCCCCAGCATTTT.

The chain uses TRBV18 and TRBJ2-6, with D perhaps matching TRBD2 (7 bases). The CDR3 is 18 residues long. The V gene's germline CDR1 is KGHSH and CDR2 LQKENI. V lost 2 bases and J lost 0, with 14 bases in between. CDR3 nucleotides: TGTGCCAGCTCACCAATAGGGGGGGCCCACTCTGGGGCCAACGTCCTGACTTTC. Protein product: CASSPIGGAHSGANVLTF.

This clone appeared a few times. The same CDR3 is also encoded by other DNA sequences in this sample. The CDR3 protein is CATSDSRQGYNSPLHF. CDR3 DNA sequence: TGTGCCACCAGTGATTCGAGACAGGGGTATAATTCACCCCTCCACTTT. The J gene is TRBJ1-6, the V gene TRBV24-1; 8 bases match TRBD1. This CDR3 is 16 amino acids long. After removal of 2 bases from V and 4 bases from J, the junction contained 3 bases not matched to a gene. Germline lookup yields CDR1 KGHDR and CDR2 SFDVKD.